The TCR beta chain described here comes from a study of T cells in Graves' hyperthyroidism and ophthalmopathy (dated by TCRdb to between 2018 and 2021). In terms of the full investigation: Peripheral blood was sampled at the time of initial diagnosis, prior to any treatment. A discovery cohort of 95 to 100 patients, 43 with Graves' ophthalmopathy and 57 with stable Graves' hyperthyroidism, was used to find distinguishing TCR V-J signatures. After sampling, hyperthyroidism patients received methimazole starting at 30 mg daily, and ophthalmopathy patients received high-dose intravenous methylprednisolone. In addition, the study compared T-cell repertoires in thyroid tissue and in blood from a handful of Graves' hyperthyroidism patients. The paper reports TCR Vbeta CDR3 sequencing of roughly 140 peripheral blood samples: over 40 ophthalmopathy, under 80 hyperthyroidism and some 17 progressor patients. Prospective prediction of ophthalmopathy was tested in an independent validation cohort of under 20 hyperthyroidism patients and roughly 16 patients who later progressed to ophthalmopathy. The approximately 100 discovery patients were randomly divided into training and test sets at a 7:3 ratio. What the work shows at the level of the full study, not this receptor alone: During validation, the model predicted progression to ophthalmopathy a median of approximately six months ahead of onset, with just under 71% sensitivity and around 72% specificity. A model built on a 13 V-J signature distinguished ophthalmopathy from stable hyperthyroidism, reaching around 87% sensitivity and around 81% specificity in cross-validation and 80%/75% in testing. No statistical method was used to fix the sample size in advance, and group allocation was not hidden from the investigators. Most expanded thyroid clonotypes (frequency above 0.001) were also found in blood, which suggests that blood repertoires may mirror thyroid immune responses.

The TCR beta CDR3 regions were amplified from RNA transcripts. A first-round RT-PCR of the TCR CDR3 used the HTBI primer set with the Qiagen OneStep RT-PCR kit. A second multiplex PCR round built the libraries, followed by size selection and purification. Libraries were sequenced paired-end with 100 bp reads on an Illumina HiSeq2000. As for the authors' bioinformatics: SOAPnuke was used to process the raw data, throwing out any read that contained adapters or uncalled bases, had a mean Phred below 15, or lacked an exact constant-primer or identifier match. High-quality paired reads were merged with COPE v1.2.5, and unique nucleotide sequences were defined as clonotypes. Clonotypes were aligned to IMGT TRBV, TRBD and TRBJ reference segments using MiTCR v1.1. The analysis included only V-J combinations with a frequency above 0.0001, which together covered around 99% of the repertoires. The TCS score was defined as F50 (clonal expansion) divided by E x V (chaos), with BLOSUM62-based TCRdist calculated between CDR3 peptides within each V-J. Welch's t-statistics and random forest reduced some 510 V-J features to 13, which were used in a naive Bayes classifier (R e1071). TCRdb reworked the public reads: Q25 trimming with fastp, MiXCR clone assembly, productive beta chains retained. Merged by CDR3 protein, the rows form single entries marked with the most common genes and DNA. TCRdb, not the authors, supplied the V and J calls. The sample table records about 180,000 distinct CDR3 sequences; approximately 15% of these occur just once. Under 35% of the sample lies in the top ten.

This clonotype was seen repeatedly, ten times or more. Its antigen remains unidentified. The sample holds no much larger clone one base away, and base qualities are not on file. A patient counted as having stable Graves' hyperthyroidism if no progression to ophthalmopathy occurred over 18 months of follow-up. The hyperthyroidism patients were between 18 and 65 years old and newly diagnosed, with a disease duration of less than 2 months. The study excluded patients with uncontrolled infections, other autoimmune diseases, pregnancy or lactation. Diagnoses were established on the basis of clinical symptoms, serum thyroxine and TRAb, thyroid ultrasound, and orbital computed tomography. PBMCs were isolated from 10 ml of fresh peripheral blood by Ficoll-Paque density gradient centrifugation. Total RNA was extracted using Trizol reagent, and RNA quality was assessed on an Agilent 2100 Bioanalyzer. CDR3 length: 14 amino acids, cysteine to phenylalanine. Just CDR3 DNA is preserved here, 42 bases in frame from base 1. Sequences SGHRS (CDR1) and YFSETQ (CDR2) are obtained from the germline V gene. V drops 0 bases and J drops 1 base, leaving 7 bases in between.

The sample taken for sequencing was blood. The receptor chain draws on TRBV5-1 and TRBJ1-2, with the D segment identity uncertain. This TCR derives from a woman in her 50s with Graves' hyperthyroidism. The DNA sequence reads TGCGCCAGCAGCTTGGAAGGCGGTAACTATGGCTACACCTTC. Translated, this is CASSLEGGNYGYTF.